This entry concerns a single T cell receptor (beta chain). The entry originates in a study of CD8+ T cells in alopecia areata. Extraction and reverse transcription of RNA yielded cDNA as the sequencing template. Some clones are missing from TCRdb's copy, which holds only in-frame ones; the method was immunoSEQ multiplex PCR. The sample has hundreds of thousands of clones, 50% to 70% seen once. Here the sequenced sample was CD4+ T cells sorted from blood, taken at week 0. This sequence originates from a human donor with alopecia areata.

The CDR3 is CASSLVATSGKETQYF. CDR3 in DNA: TGTGCCAGCAGCTTGGTTGCGACTAGCGGGAAAGAGACCCAGTACTTC. This sequence joins TRBV5-4 and TRBJ2-5, with 11 bases aligning to TRBD2. Germline CDR1 and CDR2: SGHNT and YYREEE (reference sequence). V lost 0 bases, J lost 3 bases, and 4 bases stayed unmatched. This CDR3 spans 16 amino acids.